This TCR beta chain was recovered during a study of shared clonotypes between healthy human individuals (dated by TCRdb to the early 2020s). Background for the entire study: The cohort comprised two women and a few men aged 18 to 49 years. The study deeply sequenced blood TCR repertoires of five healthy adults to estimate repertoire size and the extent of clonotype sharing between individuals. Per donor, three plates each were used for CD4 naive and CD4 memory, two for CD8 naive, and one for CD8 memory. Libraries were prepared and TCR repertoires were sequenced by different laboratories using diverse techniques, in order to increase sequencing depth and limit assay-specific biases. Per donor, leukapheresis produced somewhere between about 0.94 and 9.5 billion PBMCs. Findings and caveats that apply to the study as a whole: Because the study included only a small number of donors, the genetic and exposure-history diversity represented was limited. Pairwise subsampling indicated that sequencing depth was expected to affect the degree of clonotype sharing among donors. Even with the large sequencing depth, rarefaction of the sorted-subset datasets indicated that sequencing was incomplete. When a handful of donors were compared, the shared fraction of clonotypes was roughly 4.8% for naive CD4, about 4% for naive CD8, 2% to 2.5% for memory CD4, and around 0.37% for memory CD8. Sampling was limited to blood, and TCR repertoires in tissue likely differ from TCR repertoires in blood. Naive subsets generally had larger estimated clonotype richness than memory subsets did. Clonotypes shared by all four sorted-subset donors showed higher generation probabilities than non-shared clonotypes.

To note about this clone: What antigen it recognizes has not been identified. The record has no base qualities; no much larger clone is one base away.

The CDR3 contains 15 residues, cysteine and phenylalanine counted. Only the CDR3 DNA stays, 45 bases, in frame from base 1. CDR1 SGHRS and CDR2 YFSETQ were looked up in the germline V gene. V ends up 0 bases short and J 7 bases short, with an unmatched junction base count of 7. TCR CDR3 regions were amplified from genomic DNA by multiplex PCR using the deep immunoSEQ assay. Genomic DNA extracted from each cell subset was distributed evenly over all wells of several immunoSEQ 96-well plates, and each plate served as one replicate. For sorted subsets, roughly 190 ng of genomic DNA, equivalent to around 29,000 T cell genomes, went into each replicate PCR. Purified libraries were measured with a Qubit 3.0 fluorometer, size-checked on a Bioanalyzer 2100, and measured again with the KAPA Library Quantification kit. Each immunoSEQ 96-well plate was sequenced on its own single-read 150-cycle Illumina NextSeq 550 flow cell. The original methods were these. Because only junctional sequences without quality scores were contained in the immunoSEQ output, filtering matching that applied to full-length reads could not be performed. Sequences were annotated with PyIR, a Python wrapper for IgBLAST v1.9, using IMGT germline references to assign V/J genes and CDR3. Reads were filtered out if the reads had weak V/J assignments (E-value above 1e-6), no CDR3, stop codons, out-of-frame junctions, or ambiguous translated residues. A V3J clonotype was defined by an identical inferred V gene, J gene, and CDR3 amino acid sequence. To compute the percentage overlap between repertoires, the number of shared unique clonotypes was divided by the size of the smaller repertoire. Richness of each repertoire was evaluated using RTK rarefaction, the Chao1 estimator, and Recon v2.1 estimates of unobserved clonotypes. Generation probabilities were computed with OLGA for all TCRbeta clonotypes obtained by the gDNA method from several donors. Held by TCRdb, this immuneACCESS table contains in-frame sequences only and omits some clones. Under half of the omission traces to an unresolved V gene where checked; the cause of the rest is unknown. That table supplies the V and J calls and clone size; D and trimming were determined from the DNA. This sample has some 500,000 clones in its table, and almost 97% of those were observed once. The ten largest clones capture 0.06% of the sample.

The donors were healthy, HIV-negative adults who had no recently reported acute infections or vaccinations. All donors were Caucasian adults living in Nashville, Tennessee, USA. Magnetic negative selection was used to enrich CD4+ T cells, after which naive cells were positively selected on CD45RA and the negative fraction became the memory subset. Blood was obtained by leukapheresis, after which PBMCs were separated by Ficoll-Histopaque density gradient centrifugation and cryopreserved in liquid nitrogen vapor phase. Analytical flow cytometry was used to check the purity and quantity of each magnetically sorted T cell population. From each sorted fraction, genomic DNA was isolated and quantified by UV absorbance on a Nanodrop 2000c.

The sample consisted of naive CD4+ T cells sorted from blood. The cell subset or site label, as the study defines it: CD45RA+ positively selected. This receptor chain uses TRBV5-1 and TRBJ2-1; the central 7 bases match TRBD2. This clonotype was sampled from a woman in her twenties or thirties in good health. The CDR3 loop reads CASSLVAGAMNEQFF. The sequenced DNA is TGCGCCAGCAGCTTGGTGGCGGGAGCAATGAATGAGCAGTTCTTC.